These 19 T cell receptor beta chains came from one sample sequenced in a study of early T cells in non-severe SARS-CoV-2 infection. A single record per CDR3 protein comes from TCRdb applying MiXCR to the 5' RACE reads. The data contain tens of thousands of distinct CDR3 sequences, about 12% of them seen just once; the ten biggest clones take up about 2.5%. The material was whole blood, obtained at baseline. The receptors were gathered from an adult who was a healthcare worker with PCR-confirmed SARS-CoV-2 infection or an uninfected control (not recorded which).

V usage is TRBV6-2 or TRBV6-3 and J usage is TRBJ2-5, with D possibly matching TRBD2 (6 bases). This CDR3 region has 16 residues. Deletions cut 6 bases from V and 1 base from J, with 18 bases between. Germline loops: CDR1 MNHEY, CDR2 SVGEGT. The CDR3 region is CASSARERAGQETQYF. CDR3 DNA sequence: TGTGCCAGCAGCGCCCGGGAACGAGCGGGCCAAGAGACCCAGTACTTC.

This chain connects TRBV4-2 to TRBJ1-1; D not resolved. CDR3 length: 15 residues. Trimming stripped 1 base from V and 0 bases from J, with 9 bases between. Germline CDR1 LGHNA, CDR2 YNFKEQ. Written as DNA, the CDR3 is TGTGCCAGCAGCCAAGGCTCAGTATTGAACACTGAAGCTTTCTTT. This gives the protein CASSQGSVLNTEAFF.

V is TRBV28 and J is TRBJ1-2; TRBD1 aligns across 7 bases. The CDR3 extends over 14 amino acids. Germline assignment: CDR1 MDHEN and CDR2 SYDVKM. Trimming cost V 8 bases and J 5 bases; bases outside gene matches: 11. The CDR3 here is CASRDSLVSYGYTF. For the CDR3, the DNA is TGTGCCAGCCGGGACAGCCTAGTTTCTTATGGCTACACCTTC.

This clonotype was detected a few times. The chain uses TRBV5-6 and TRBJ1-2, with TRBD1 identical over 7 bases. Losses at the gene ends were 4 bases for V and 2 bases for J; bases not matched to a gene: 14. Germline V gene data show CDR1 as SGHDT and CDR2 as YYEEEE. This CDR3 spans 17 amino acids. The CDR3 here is CASSRAREGQANYGYTF. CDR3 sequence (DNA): TGTGCCAGCAGCCGGGCAAGAGAAGGACAGGCGAACTATGGCTACACCTTC.

The CDR3 bases are TGTGCCAGCAGCTATGACAGGGGCGTCTACAATGAGCAGTTCTTC. Amino acid sequence: CASSYDRGVYNEQFF. The V gene is TRBV6-5, the J gene TRBJ2-1, with TRBD1 matching 8 bases. CDR1 and CDR2 (germline): MNHEY, SVGAGI. The CDR3 runs 15 residues. V lost 6 bases and J lost 3; bases outside the gene matches: 7.

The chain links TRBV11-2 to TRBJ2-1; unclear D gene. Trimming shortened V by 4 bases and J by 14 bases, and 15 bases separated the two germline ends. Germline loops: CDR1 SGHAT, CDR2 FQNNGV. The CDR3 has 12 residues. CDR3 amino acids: CASSSIADREFF. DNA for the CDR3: TGTGCCAGCAGCTCGATTGCAGATCGTGAGTTCTTC. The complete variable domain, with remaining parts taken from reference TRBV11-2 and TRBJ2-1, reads EAGVAQSPRYKIIEKRQSVAFWCNPISGHATLYWYQQILGQGPKLLIQFQNNGVVDDSQLPKDRFSAERLKGVDSTLKIQPAKLEDSAVYLCASSSIADREFFGPGTRLTVL.

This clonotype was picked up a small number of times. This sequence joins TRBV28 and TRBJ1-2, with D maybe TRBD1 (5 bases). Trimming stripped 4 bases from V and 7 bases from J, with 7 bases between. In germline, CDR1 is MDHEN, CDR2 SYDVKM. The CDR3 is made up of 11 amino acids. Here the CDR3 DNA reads TGTGCCAGCAGTTCCCAGGGTGGCTACACCTTC. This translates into CASSSQGGYTF.

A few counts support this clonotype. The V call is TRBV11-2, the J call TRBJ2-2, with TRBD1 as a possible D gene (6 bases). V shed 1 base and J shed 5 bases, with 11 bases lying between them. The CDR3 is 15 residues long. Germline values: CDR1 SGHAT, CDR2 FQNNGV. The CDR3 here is CASSLVARGTGELFF. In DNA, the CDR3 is TGTGCCAGCAGCTTAGTTGCCAGGGGAACCGGGGAGCTGTTTTTT. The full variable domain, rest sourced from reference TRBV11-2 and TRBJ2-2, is EAGVAQSPRYKIIEKRQSVAFWCNPISGHATLYWYQQILGQGPKLLIQFQNNGVVDDSQLPKDRFSAERLKGVDSTLKIQPAKLEDSAVYLCASSLVARGTGELFFGEGSRLTVL.

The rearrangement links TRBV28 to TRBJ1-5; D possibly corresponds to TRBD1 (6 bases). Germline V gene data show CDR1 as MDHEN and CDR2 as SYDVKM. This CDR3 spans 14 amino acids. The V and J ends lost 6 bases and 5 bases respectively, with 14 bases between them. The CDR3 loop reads CASRPTGKDQPQHF. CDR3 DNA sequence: TGTGCCAGCAGGCCCACAGGGAAGGATCAGCCCCAGCATTTT.

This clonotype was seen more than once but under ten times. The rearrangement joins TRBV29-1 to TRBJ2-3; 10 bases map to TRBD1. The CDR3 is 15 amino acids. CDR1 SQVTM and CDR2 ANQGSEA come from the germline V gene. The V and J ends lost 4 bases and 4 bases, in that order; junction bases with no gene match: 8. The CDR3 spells CSVGKVGQGADTQYF. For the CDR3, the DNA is TGCAGCGTTGGGAAGGTCGGACAGGGGGCAGATACGCAGTATTTT.

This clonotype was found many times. CDR3 amino acids: CSASEREFEQYF. DNA for the CDR3: TGCAGTGCTAGTGAGCGGGAGTTTGAGCAGTACTTC. The V call is TRBV20-1, the J call TRBJ2-7; 8 nucleotides line up with TRBD2. The V segment lost 3 bases and the J segment 7 bases; nucleotides outside the gene matches: 5. Germline V gene data show CDR1 as DFQATT and CDR2 as SNEGSKA (reference sequence). The CDR3 is 12 residues long.

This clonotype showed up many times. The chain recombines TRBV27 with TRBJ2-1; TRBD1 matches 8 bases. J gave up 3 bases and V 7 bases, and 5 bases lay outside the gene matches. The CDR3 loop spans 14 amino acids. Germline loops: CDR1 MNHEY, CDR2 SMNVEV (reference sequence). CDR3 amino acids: CASTRTGNYNEQFF. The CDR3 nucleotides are TGTGCCAGCACCCGGACAGGGAACTACAATGAGCAGTTCTTC.

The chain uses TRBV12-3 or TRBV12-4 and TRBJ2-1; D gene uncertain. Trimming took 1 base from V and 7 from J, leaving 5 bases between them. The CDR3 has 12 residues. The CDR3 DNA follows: TGTGCCAGCAGTTTAGGAGAGAATGAGCAGTTCTTC. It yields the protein CASSLGENEQFF.

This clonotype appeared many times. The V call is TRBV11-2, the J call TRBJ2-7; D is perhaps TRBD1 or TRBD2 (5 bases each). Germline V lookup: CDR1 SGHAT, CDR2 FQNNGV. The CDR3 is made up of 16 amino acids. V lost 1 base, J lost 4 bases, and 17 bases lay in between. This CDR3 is CASSLGIPGRGYEQYF. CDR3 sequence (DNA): TGTGCCAGCAGCTTAGGAATCCCGGGACGGGGATACGAGCAGTACTTC.

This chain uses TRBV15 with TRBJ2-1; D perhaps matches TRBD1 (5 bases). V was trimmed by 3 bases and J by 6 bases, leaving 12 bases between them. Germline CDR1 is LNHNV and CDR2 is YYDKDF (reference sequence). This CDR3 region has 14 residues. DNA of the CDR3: TGTGCCACCAGCAGGGATATCAGGGCCAATGAGCAGTTCTTC. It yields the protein CATSRDIRANEQFF.

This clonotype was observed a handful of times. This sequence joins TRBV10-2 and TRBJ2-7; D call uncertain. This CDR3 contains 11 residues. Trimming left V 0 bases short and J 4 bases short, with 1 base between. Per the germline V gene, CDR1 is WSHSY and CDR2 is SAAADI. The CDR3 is CASSESYEQYF. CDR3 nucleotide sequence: TGCGCCAGCAGTGAGTCGTACGAGCAGTACTTC.

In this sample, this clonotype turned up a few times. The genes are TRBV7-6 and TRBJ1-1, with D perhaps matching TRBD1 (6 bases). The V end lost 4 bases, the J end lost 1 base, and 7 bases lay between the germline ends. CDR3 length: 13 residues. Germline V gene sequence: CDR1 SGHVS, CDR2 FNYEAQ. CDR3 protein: CASSSDRNTEAFF. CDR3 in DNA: TGTGCCAGCAGCTCGGACAGGAACACTGAAGCTTTCTTT.

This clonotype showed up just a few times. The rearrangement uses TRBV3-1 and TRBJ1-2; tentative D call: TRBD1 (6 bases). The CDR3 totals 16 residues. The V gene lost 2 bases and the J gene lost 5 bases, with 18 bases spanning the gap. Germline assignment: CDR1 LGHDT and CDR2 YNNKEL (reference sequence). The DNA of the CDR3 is TGTGCCAGCAGCCAAACCCAGGGGTTGGGGACGTATGGCTACACCTTC. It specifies CASSQTQGLGTYGYTF.

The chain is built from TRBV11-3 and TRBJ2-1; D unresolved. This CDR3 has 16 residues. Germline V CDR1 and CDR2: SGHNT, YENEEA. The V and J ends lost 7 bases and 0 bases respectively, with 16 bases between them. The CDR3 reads CASTSRGLSSYNEQFF. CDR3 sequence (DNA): TGTGCCAGCACCTCACGCGGTTTAAGCTCCTACAATGAGCAGTTCTTC.